This record looks at one T cell receptor (beta chain) sequence and its context. Its antigen is currently unknown. These data come from a study of immune evolution from preneoplasia to lung adenocarcinoma. General study results and limits: From normal lung to invasive adenocarcinoma, top clone frequencies appeared to decrease.

Profiled with immunoSEQ multiplex PCR; TCRdb holds only in-frame clones, not every one. Among around 2,300 clones listed, approximately 85% were seen once. This TCR derives from a person aged 45 to 60 with lung adenocarcinoma. Source material: FFPE normal lung tissue adjacent to the tumor.

CDR3 coding DNA: TGTGCCAGCAGCATCGGGACTAGCGGGAGGACAGATACGCAGTATTTT. It translates to CASSIGTSGRTDTQYF. The genes are TRBV11-3 and TRBJ2-3; 15 nucleotides agree with TRBD2. V lost 5 bases, J lost 3 bases, and 3 bases stayed unmatched. The germline gives CDR1 SGHNT, CDR2 YENEEA. The CDR3 spans 16 residues.